This T cell receptor (beta chain) derives from a study of blood T cells in healthy people across ages. CDR1 and CDR2 (germline): DFQATT, SNEGSKA (reference sequence). This CDR3 region has 14 residues. Alongside a J-beta primer mix, a sample-barcoded 5' primer served in a second PCR lasting about 7 to 11 cycles. Each cDNA molecule, via a template-switch adaptor with 12 random nucleotides, was tagged. TCRdb re-called the 5' RACE reads with MiXCR, one entry per CDR3 protein. Altogether over 1.5 million distinct CDR3 sequences are present, about 50% being singletons, with the ten largest covering roughly 2%. Study-wide results and limits: Roughly linear declines in TCR beta diversity per million T cells occurred with age. Underestimates were what the diversity estimates from one million T cells were considered to be. Long-lived donors had more naive CD4+ cells and higher diversity than aged donors.

Concerning this clonotype: Its matching antigen is unknown. A read error may account for a junction end that differs from germline.

Sequences were obtained from blood. The receptor was derived from a middle-aged woman in good health. The rearrangement joins TRBV20-1 to TRBJ2-1, with D possibly matching TRBD2 (5 bases). The CDR3 DNA is TGCAGTGCTGGAGACGACCGGGACTACAATGAGCAGTTCTTC. It codes for CSAGDDRDYNEQFF.